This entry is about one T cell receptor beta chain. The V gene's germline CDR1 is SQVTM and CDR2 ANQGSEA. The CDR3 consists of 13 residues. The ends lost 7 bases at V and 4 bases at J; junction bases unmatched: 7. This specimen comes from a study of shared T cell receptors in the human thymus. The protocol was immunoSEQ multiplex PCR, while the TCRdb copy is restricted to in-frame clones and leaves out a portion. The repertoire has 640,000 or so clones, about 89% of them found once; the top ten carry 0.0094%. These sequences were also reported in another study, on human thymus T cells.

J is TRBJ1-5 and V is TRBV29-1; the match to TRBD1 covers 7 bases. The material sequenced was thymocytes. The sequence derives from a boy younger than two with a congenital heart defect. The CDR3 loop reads CSAVTGVNQPQHF. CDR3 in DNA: TGCAGCGCCGTAACAGGGGTTAATCAGCCCCAGCATTTT.